This is a list of T cell receptor beta chains from one sample in a study of blood T cells in healthy people across ages. TCRdb called the 5' RACE reads again in MiXCR, with one record for every CDR3 protein. The sample shows approximately 2,000,000 distinct CDR3 sequences, about 39% of them seen only once. Sequencing was carried out using blood. The receptors were sampled from a human donor in good health. The conserved cysteine and the conserved F or W are not part of the CDR3 here. Fields, in order: clone size, V gene, CDR3 protein. Only part of the rows carry a size: once, few, many, or a class if the clone is expanded.

abundance: few
v_gene: TRBV6-6
CDR3aa: ASSKDEPTNQPQH

abundance: once
v_gene: TRBV7-3
CDR3aa: ASSLRGGAQPF

abundance: -
v_gene: TRBV12-3/TRBV12-4
CDR3aa: ASGGAVDTQY

abundance: -
v_gene: TRBV7-2
CDR3aa: ASSERAGGRNEQY

abundance: few
v_gene: TRBV7-8
CDR3aa: ASSLAGLAGTSKEETQY

abundance: -
v_gene: TRBV4-1
CDR3aa: ASSQRSNRDPYEQY

abundance: few
v_gene: TRBV6-2/TRBV6-3
CDR3aa: ASSRSPGDTEAF

abundance: -
v_gene: TRBV7-2
CDR3aa: ASSFAGEETRY

abundance: -
v_gene: TRBV20-1
CDR3aa: SARRRLAGARDEQF

abundance: -
v_gene: TRBV20-1
CDR3aa: SARDWDRAYEQY

abundance: once
v_gene: TRBV30
CDR3aa: AWSWGRADTQY

abundance: -
v_gene: TRBV29-1
CDR3aa: SVGLGDQPQH

abundance: many
v_gene: TRBV29-1
CDR3aa: SVEGPVGTSGRETQY

abundance: many
v_gene: TRBV7-9
CDR3aa: ASSPPGDNEQF

abundance: -
v_gene: TRBV10-3
CDR3aa: AISDRGAGADVLT

abundance: -
v_gene: TRBV6-2/TRBV6-3
CDR3aa: ASQDLLTLYEQY

abundance: few
v_gene: TRBV28
CDR3aa: ASSRVQSSFNQPQH

abundance: once
v_gene: TRBV12-3/TRBV12-4
CDR3aa: ASSRGTVNEQF

abundance: -
v_gene: TRBV12-3/TRBV12-4
CDR3aa: ASYSTASGPTQY

abundance: -
v_gene: TRBV20-1
CDR3aa: SALPPGQELRQY

abundance: -
v_gene: TRBV27
CDR3aa: ASSHYPHKQETQY

abundance: few
v_gene: TRBV20-1
CDR3aa: SARDPLGTDTQY